The 27 T cell receptor beta chains below were found in one sample sequenced in a study. Profiling relied on immunoSEQ multiplex PCR, and the TCRdb table lists in-frame clones only, not all of them. This table holds 68,000 or so clones, roughly 93% found once. Sequenced: PBMCs. Every receptor here comes from a man aged 35-49 years with rheumatoid arthritis.

J is TRBJ2-7 and V is TRBV7-3; 7 bases match TRBD2. V shed 1 base, J shed 4 bases, and the junction held 7 bases outside the gene matches. The germline CDR1 and CDR2 sequences are SGHTA and FQGTGA. This CDR3 contains 15 residues. The CDR3 DNA follows: TGTGCCAGCAGCTTAAGTGGCGGGAGTGCGTACGAGCAGTACTTC. Residues: CASSLSGGSAYEQYF. The variable domain in full, completed from reference TRBV7-3 and TRBJ2-7, reads GAGVSQTPSNKVTEKGKYVELRCDPISGHTALYWYRQSLGQGPEFLIYFQGTGAADDSGLPNDRFFAVRPEGSVSTLKIQRTERGDSAVYLCASSLSGGSAYEQYFGPGTRLTVT.

The chain employs TRBV25-1 and TRBJ1-6; no firm D call. The CDR3 consists of 15 residues. The germline V gene has CDR1 MGHDK and CDR2 SYGVNS. V was cut by 3 bases and J by 3 bases, with 9 bases left in between. The DNA of the CDR3 is TGTGCCAGCAGTGATTACAGAAACTATAATTCACCCCTCCACTTT. This translates into CASSDYRNYNSPLHF.

The chain couples TRBV15 to TRBJ2-1, with 9 bases lining up with TRBD2. The length of the CDR3 is 17 residues. J was trimmed by 5 bases and V by 1 base; bases with no gene match: 9. Germline assignment: CDR1 LNHNV and CDR2 YYDKDF (reference sequence). Written as DNA, the CDR3 is TGTGCCACCAGCAGAGCCCGCCTAGCGGGGTCTGACAATGAGCAGTTCTTC. Amino acid sequence: CATSRARLAGSDNEQFF.

The gene calls are TRBV6-5 and TRBJ1-5; unclear D gene. The V end was cut by 4 bases, the J end by 4 bases, with 11 bases between. Germline CDR1 is MNHEY and CDR2 is SVGAGI. CDR3 length: 14 residues. CDR3 bases: TGTGCCAGCAGTTTAACAGTTGATAATCAGCCCCAGCATTTT. Protein: CASSLTVDNQPQHF.

This clone was detected once. V gene TRBV7-9 combines with J gene TRBJ2-7, with D possibly being TRBD1 (6 bases). V shed 5 bases and J shed 3 bases, with 14 bases lying between them. From germline, CDR1 is SEHNR and CDR2 FQNEAQ (reference sequence). There are 14 residues in the CDR3. The chain's CDR3 is CASSAGVNRYEQYF. The CDR3 DNA reads as TGTGCCAGCAGCGCAGGGGTCAACCGCTACGAGCAGTACTTC.

This clone is a singleton in its sample. This sequence joins TRBV6-2 or TRBV6-3 and TRBJ2-1; weak D call: TRBD1 (5 bases). Germline V CDR1 and CDR2: MNHEY, SVGEGT. The V gene lost 0 bases and the J gene lost 5 bases, with 11 bases spanning the gap. This CDR3 is 15 amino acids long. CDR3 region: CASSYSMQGNNEQFF. In DNA form, the CDR3 reads TGTGCCAGCAGTTACTCGATGCAGGGAAACAATGAGCAGTTCTTC.

The chain is built from TRBV6-2 or TRBV6-3 and TRBJ2-1, with a weak D call TRBD2 (5 bases). The CDR3 sequence is 14 residues long. V dropped 5 bases and J dropped 3 bases, with 11 bases sitting between them. Germline CDR1 is MNHEY and CDR2 is SVGEGT. The CDR3 DNA sequence: TGTGCCAGCAGTCACCCACGGGACTACAATGAGCAGTTCTTC. Translated, it gives CASSHPRDYNEQFF.

CDR3 DNA sequence: TGTGCCAGCAGCCAAGCCGGGGTGGTCCACGAGCAGTACTTC. Translation: CASSQAGVVHEQYF. V usage is TRBV4-2 and J usage is TRBJ2-7; D might be TRBD2 (5 bases). Germline values: CDR1 LGHNA, CDR2 YNFKEQ. The V end lost 1 base, the J end lost 5 bases, and 12 bases lay between the germline ends. The CDR3 runs 14 residues.

The gene calls are TRBV2 and TRBJ2-2; 7 bases match TRBD2. The CDR3 has 15 amino acids. The V and J ends lost 0 bases and 5 bases, in that order; junction bases with no gene match: 3. CDR1 and CDR2 (germline): SNHLY, FYNNEI. The chain's CDR3 is CASSEAWEGTGELFF. CDR3 nucleotides: TGTGCCAGCAGTGAAGCCTGGGAGGGGACCGGGGAGCTGTTTTTT.

J is TRBJ2-1 and V is TRBV7-6; 10 nucleotides agree with TRBD2. CDR3 size: 16 residues. J gave up 7 bases and V 6 bases, and 12 bases lay outside the gene matches. Germline V gene lookup returns CDR1 SGHVS and CDR2 FNYEAQ. The CDR3 region has the DNA TGTGCCAGCAGTCCACTCCTACTAGCGGGATGGAATGAGCAGTTCTTC. Protein product: CASSPLLLAGWNEQFF. The entire variable domain, with the rest obtained from reference TRBV7-6 and TRBJ2-1, is as follows: GAGVSQSPRYKVTKRGQDVALRCDPISGHVSLYWYRQALGQGPEFLTYFNYEAQQDKSGLPNDRFSAERPEGSISTLTIQRTEQRDSAMYRCASSPLLLAGWNEQFFGPGTRLTVL.

The chain is built from TRBV27 and TRBJ2-7; no clear D gene. The V and J ends lost 8 bases and 2 bases respectively, with 16 bases between them. Germline CDR1 reads MNHEY; CDR2 reads SMNVEV (reference sequence). This CDR3 spans 14 amino acids. CDR3: CASRKPADPYEQYF. For the CDR3, the DNA is TGTGCCAGCCGAAAACCCGCTGACCCCTACGAGCAGTACTTC.

The rearrangement joins TRBV6-7 to TRBJ2-1; 7 positions agree with TRBD2. TRBV6-7 is an ORF, with its function uncertain. This CDR3 is built from 18 residues. Unmatched junction bases numbered 16, after V lost 6 bases and J lost 2 bases. The CDR3 loop reads CASSRPPRSGETYNEQFF. The CDR3 DNA follows: TGTGCCAGCAGCCGACCCCCTCGGAGCGGGGAGACCTACAATGAGCAGTTCTTC.

The chain carries TRBV28 and TRBJ1-6, with TRBD1 matching over 7 bases. Trimming cost V 8 bases and J 5 bases; bases outside gene matches: 3. This CDR3 spans 13 amino acids. Germline CDR1 reads MDHEN; CDR2 reads SYDVKM. Here the CDR3 DNA reads TGTGCCAGCTCGGGGACAGATAATTCACCCCTCCACTTT. It encodes CASSGTDNSPLHF.

The chain employs TRBV6-5 and TRBJ2-7, with D possibly matching TRBD2 (6 bases). This CDR3 comprises 13 residues. CDR1 is MNHEY and CDR2 is SVGAGI in the germline V gene. Trimming pared 6 bases from V and 5 bases from J, leaving 14 bases between. Here the CDR3 reads CASRAPSDHEQYF. The CDR3 DNA sequence: TGTGCCAGCAGGGCCCCTAGCGATCACGAGCAGTACTTC.

The chain recombines TRBV4-1 with TRBJ2-3; D is possibly TRBD1 (6 bases). The V end was cut by 6 bases, the J end by 6 bases, with 19 bases between. The CDR3 loop spans 15 amino acids. In germline, CDR1 is MGHRA, CDR2 YSYEKL. CDR3 bases: TGCGCCAGCAGTTACCACAGGGAGACCCCCGATACGCAGTATTTT. Its protein product is CASSYHRETPDTQYF.

The CDR3 reads CASSQLTAGNTIYF. CDR3 DNA: TGCGCCAGCAGCCAGCTTACGGCTGGAAACACCATATATTTT. V usage is TRBV4-3 and J usage is TRBJ1-3; D not resolved. Germline V gives CDR1 LGHNA, CDR2 YSLEER. Trimming removed 3 bases from V and 2 bases from J, with 8 bases in between. The CDR3 covers 14 residues.

The J gene is TRBJ1-1, the V gene TRBV27; D perhaps matches TRBD1 (5 bases). Trimming pared 4 bases from V and 7 bases from J, leaving 13 bases between. The CDR3 length is 13 residues. Germline lookup yields CDR1 MNHEY and CDR2 SMNVEV (reference sequence). The CDR3 is CASSSRQFGEAFF. Written as DNA, the CDR3 is TGTGCCAGCAGTTCGAGACAGTTCGGTGAAGCTTTCTTT.

The chain uses TRBV18 and TRBJ2-5, with D perhaps matching TRBD1 (5 bases). From germline, CDR1 is KGHSH and CDR2 LQKENI. Trimming took off 0 bases at V and 3 bases at J, with 14 bases between the two ends. This CDR3 has 16 residues. The CDR3 reads CASSPPYRTPKETQYF. As DNA, the CDR3 is TGTGCCAGCTCACCACCGTACAGGACACCCAAAGAGACCCAGTACTTC. Supplemented by reference TRBV18 and TRBJ2-5, the full variable domain reads NAGVMQNPRHLVRRRGQEARLRCSPMKGHSHVYWYRQLPEEGLKFMVYLQKENIIDESGMPKERFSAEFPKEGPSILRIQQVVRGDSAAYFCASSPPYRTPKETQYFGPGTRLLVL.

This chain connects TRBV28 to TRBJ1-6, with a possible D match to TRBD1 (5 bases). The CDR3 is made up of 15 amino acids. The V end lost 2 bases, the J end lost 7 bases, and 12 bases lay between the germline ends. CDR1 and CDR2 from the germline V gene are MDHEN and SYDVKM. The CDR3 reads CASSLRGVINSPLHF. The DNA for the CDR3 is TGTGCCAGCAGTTTAAGGGGCGTCATCAATTCACCCCTCCACTTT.

This clone appeared a single time. This chain links TRBV12-3 or TRBV12-4 with TRBJ1-1; D unclear. This CDR3 is 13 amino acids long. Trimming removed 1 base at V and 1 base at J, with 4 bases between. This CDR3 is CASSLGQNTEAFF. DNA of the CDR3: TGTGCCAGCAGTTTAGGGCAGAACACTGAAGCTTTCTTT.

The chain joins TRBV7-8 to TRBJ2-5; D is undetermined. The V and J ends lost 1 base and 4 bases respectively, with 4 bases between them. The CDR3 extends over 12 amino acids. Germline CDR1 and CDR2: SGHVS and FQNEAQ. The DNA for the CDR3 is TGTGCCAGCAGCTTAGAGCGAGAGACCCAGTACTTC. As protein: CASSLERETQYF.

The chain has TRBV2 and TRBJ1-1; 7 bases are shared with TRBD1. V shed 1 base, J shed 8 bases, and the junction held 1 base outside the gene matches. The CDR3 loop spans 12 amino acids. The V gene's germline CDR1 is SNHLY and CDR2 FYNNEI. CDR3 nucleotide sequence: TGTGCCAGCAGTGAAGACAGGGGAGAAGCTTTCTTT. Amino acids: CASSEDRGEAFF.

For the CDR3, the DNA is TGTGCCAGCAGTGATGCACAGTTCTATGGCTACACCTTC. It encodes CASSDAQFYGYTF. The V and J genes are TRBV6-1 and TRBJ1-2; D is uncertain. From germline, CDR1 is MNHNS and CDR2 SASEGT. The CDR3 length is 13 residues. Deletions cut 3 bases from V and 4 bases from J, with 9 bases between.

This rearrangement joins TRBV11-2 to TRBJ1-5, with 7 nucleotides matching TRBD1. There are 14 residues in the CDR3. Trimming cost V 4 bases and J 2 bases; bases outside gene matches: 2. CDR1 is SGHAT, CDR2 FQNNGV, per germline. As DNA, the CDR3 is TGTGCCAGCAGCTCCGGGACAGGCAATCAGCCCCAGCATTTT. Protein: CASSSGTGNQPQHF. The full variable domain, with the rest looked up from reference TRBV11-2 and TRBJ1-5, is EAGVAQSPRYKIIEKRQSVAFWCNPISGHATLYWYQQILGQGPKLLIQFQNNGVVDDSQLPKDRFSAERLKGVDSTLKIQPAKLEDSAVYLCASSSGTGNQPQHFGDGTRLSIL.

The genes are TRBV6-5 and TRBJ1-6, with D unresolved. The CDR3 has 14 residues. V gave up 2 bases and J gave up 7 bases, with 9 bases separating them. The germline gives CDR1 MNHEY, CDR2 SVGAGI. The CDR3 sequence: CASSYGRGNSPLHF. The CDR3 coding sequence is TGTGCCAGCAGTTACGGACGGGGAAATTCACCCCTCCACTTT.

This chain joins TRBV9 and TRBJ1-1; no clear D. The CDR3 totals 16 residues. Germline V gene sequence: CDR1 SGDLS, CDR2 YYNGEE. Trimming shortened V by 1 base and J by 0 bases, and 13 bases separated the two germline ends. This chain's CDR3 is CASSVTPEGLNTEAFF. CDR3 coding DNA: TGTGCCAGCAGCGTAACTCCGGAAGGCTTGAACACTGAAGCTTTCTTT.

The chain uses TRBV27 and TRBJ1-2, with a tentative D call TRBD1 (5 bases). V was clipped by 0 bases and J by 6 bases, with 14 bases between them. The CDR3 contains 15 residues. Germline V lookup: CDR1 MNHEY, CDR2 SMNVEV (reference sequence). CDR3 loop: CASSLSPTAGHGYTF. The CDR3 DNA sequence: TGTGCCAGCAGTTTATCCCCGACAGCGGGTCATGGCTACACCTTC.